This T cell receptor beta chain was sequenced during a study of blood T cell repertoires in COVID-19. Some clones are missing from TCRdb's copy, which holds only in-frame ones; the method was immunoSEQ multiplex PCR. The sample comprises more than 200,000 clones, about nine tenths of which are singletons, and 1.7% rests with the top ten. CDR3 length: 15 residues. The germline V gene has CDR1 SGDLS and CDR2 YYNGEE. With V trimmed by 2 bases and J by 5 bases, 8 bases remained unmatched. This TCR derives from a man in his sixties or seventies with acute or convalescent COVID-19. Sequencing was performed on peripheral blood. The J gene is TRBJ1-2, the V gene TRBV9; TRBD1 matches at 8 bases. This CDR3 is CASSVTPQGEYGYTF. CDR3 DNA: TGTGCCAGCAGCGTCACCCCACAGGGGGAATATGGCTACACCTTC.